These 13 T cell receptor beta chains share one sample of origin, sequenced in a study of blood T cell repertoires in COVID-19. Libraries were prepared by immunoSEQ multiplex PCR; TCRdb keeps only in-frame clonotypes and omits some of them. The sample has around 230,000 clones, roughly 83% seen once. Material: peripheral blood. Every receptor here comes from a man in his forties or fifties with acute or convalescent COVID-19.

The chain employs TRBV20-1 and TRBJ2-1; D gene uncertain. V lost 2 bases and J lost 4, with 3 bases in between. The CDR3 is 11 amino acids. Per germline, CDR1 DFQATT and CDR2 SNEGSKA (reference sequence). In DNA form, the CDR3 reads TGCAGTGCTAGACTGTACAATGAGCAGTTCTTC. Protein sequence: CSARLYNEQFF.

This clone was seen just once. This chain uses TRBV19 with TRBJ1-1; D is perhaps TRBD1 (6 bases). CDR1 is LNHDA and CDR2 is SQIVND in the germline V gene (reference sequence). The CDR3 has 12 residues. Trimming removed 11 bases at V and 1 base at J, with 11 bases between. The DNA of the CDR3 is TGTGCCGCAAAGACAGGGAACACTGAAGCTTTCTTT. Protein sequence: CAAKTGNTEAFF.

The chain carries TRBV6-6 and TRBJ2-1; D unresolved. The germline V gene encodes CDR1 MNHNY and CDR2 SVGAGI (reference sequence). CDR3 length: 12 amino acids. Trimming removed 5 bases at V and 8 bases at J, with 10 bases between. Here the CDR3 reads CASSARGDEQFF. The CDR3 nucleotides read TGTGCCAGCAGTGCCCGAGGAGATGAGCAGTTCTTC.

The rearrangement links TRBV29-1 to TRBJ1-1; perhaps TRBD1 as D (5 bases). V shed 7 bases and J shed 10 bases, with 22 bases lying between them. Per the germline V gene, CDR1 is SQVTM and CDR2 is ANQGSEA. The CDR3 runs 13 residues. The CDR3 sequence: CSASLVGGRGAFF. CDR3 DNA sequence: TGCAGCGCCAGTCTTGTGGGGGGGAGAGGAGCTTTCTTT. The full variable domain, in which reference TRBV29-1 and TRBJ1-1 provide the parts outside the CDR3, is SAVISQKPSRDICQRGTSLTIQCQVDSQVTMMFWYRQQPGQSLTLIATANQGSEATYESGFVIDKFPISRPNLTFSTLTVSNMSPEDSSIYLCSASLVGGRGAFFGQGTRLTVV.

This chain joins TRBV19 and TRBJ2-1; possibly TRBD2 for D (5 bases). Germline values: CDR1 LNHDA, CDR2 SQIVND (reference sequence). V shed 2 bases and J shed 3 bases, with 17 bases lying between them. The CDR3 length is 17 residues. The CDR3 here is CASSITSLPGDYNEQFF. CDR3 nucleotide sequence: TGTGCCAGTAGTATAACCTCCCTGCCCGGGGACTACAATGAGCAGTTCTTC.

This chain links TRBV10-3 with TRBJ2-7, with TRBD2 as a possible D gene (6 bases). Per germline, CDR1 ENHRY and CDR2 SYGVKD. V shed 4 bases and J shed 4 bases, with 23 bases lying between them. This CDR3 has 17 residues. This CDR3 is CAISGGGGKSEAYEQYF. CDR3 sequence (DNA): TGTGCCATCAGTGGGGGAGGCGGAAAAAGCGAGGCGTACGAGCAGTACTTC.

The CDR3 nucleotides read TGTGCCAGCAGCATCATCCGACAGGGAGGTGAGCAGTTCTTC. It is translated as CASSIIRQGGEQFF. The J gene is TRBJ2-1, the V gene TRBV6-6, with a weak D call TRBD1 (7 bases). V was clipped by 6 bases and J by 9 bases, with 18 bases between them. Germline lookup yields CDR1 MNHNY and CDR2 SVGAGI (reference sequence). The CDR3 spans 14 residues.

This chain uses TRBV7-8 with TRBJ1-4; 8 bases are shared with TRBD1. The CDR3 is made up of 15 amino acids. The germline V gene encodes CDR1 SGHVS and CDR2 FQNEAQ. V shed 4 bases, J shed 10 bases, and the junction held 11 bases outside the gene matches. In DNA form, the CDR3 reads TGTGCCAGCAGCTCAGAGGGACAGGCATTTGGAAAACTGTTTTTT. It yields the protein CASSSEGQAFGKLFF.

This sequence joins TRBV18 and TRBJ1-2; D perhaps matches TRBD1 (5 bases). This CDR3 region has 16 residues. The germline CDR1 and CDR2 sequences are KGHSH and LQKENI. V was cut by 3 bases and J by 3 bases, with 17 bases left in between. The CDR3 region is CASSPRVMGRDYGYTF. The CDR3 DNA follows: TGTGCCAGCTCACCCCGGGTTATGGGCAGGGACTATGGCTACACCTTC.

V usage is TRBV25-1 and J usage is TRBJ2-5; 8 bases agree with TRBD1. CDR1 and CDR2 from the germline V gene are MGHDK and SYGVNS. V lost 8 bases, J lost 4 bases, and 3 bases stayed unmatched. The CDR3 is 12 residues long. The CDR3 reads CASGQGTETQYF. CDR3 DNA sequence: TGTGCCAGCGGACAGGGAACAGAGACCCAGTACTTC.

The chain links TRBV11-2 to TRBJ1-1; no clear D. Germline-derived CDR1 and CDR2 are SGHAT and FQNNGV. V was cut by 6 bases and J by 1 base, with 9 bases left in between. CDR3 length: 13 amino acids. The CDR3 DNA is TGTGCCAGCAGTCTGACTGGGAACACTGAAGCTTTCTTT. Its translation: CASSLTGNTEAFF. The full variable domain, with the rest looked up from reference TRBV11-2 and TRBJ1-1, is EAGVAQSPRYKIIEKRQSVAFWCNPISGHATLYWYQQILGQGPKLLIQFQNNGVVDDSQLPKDRFSAERLKGVDSTLKIQPAKLEDSAVYLCASSLTGNTEAFFGQGTRLTVV.

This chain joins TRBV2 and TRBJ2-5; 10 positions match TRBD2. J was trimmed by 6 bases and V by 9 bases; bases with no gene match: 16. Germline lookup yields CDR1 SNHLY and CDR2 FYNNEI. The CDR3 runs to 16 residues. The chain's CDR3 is CARNRVRASGRQTQYF. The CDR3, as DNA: TGTGCCAGGAACAGGGTCAGGGCTAGCGGGAGACAGACCCAGTACTTC.

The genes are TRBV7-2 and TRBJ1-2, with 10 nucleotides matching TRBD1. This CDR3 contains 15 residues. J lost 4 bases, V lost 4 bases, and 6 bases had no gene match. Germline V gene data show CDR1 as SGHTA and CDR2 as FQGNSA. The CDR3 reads CASSSDRGHGYGYTF. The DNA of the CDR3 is TGTGCCAGCAGCTCCGACAGGGGGCATGGCTATGGCTACACCTTC.